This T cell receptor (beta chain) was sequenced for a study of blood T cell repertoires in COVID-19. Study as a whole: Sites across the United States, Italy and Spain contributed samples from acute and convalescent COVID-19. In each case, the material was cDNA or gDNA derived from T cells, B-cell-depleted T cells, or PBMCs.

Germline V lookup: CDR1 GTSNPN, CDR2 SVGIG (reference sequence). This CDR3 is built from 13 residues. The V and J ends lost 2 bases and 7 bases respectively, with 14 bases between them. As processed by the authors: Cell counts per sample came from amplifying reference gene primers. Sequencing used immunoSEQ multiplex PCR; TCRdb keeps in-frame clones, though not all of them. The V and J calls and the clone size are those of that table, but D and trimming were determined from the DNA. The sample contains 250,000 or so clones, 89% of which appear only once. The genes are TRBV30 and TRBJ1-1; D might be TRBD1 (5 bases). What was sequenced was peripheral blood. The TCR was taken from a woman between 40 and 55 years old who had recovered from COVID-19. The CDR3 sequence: CAWSRLGGNEAFF. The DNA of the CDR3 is TGTGCCTGGAGTCGGCTTGGGGGGAATGAAGCTTTCTTT. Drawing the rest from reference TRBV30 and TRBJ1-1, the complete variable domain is SQTIHQWPATLVQPVGSPLSLECTVEGTSNPNLYWYRQAAGRGLQLLFYSVGIGQISSEVPQNLSASRPQDRQFILSSKKLLLSDSGFYLCAWSRLGGNEAFFGQGTRLTVV.